The rows below give T cell receptor beta chains drawn from one sample of a study of human T cells and chemical hapten exposure. Each CDR3 protein is one row after TCRdb ran MiXCR on the RACE reads. The sample lists 300,000 to 450,000 distinct CDR3 sequences, roughly 4.6% occurring once. The input for sequencing was whole blood, taken in connection with sensitization to the hapten diphenylcyclopropenone (DPC). These receptors originate from a woman between 45 and 65 years old with alopecia areata. Some clones in this sample may be carry-over from other donors' samples. Both conserved end residues are part of each CDR3. Each record gives: J gene, D gene, V gene, clone size, CDR3 DNA, CDR3 protein. The D gene is left open where the match is weak. Size is omitted from some rows. Given values are once, few, many or a class for expanded clones.

>TRBJ1-5|-|TRBV3-1|many
TGTGCCAGCAGCCAGCAGGGCAGCAATCAGCCCCAGCATTTT
CASSQQGSNQPQHF
>TRBJ2-7|TRBD2|TRBV28|many
TGTGCCAGCAGTACGACTAGCGGATCCTACGAGCAGTACTTC
CASSTTSGSYEQYF
>TRBJ2-7|-|TRBV28|few
TGTGCCAGCAGTTTACCAGGTCGGACCTACGAGCAGTACTTC
CASSLPGRTYEQYF
>TRBJ2-2|-|TRBV29-1|many
TGCAGCGTTGACTCTAGATTGGACACCGGGGAGCTGTTTTTT
CSVDSRLDTGELFF
>TRBJ1-6|-|TRBV27|-
TGTGCCAGCAGTCGGGACACAAGAAGCCTTAATTCACCCCTCCACTTT
CASSRDTRSLNSPLHF
>TRBJ1-1|-|TRBV12-3/TRBV12-4|many
TGTGCCAGCAGTTTGGCAGGTCCGGGCACTGAAGCTTTCTTT
CASSLAGPGTEAFF
>TRBJ2-7|-|TRBV21-1|few
TGTGCCAGCCCGTCCGGGACAGCGTTCTACGAGCAGTACTTC
CASPSGTAFYEQYF
>TRBJ2-1|-|TRBV29-1|many
TGCAGCGTCCGTAACAATGAGCAGTTCTTC
CSVRNNEQFF
>TRBJ1-2|-|TRBV11-2|-
TGTGCCAGCAGCTTAGATATTGAACGGGGGAGAAGGAGCTATGGCTACACCTTC
CASSLDIERGRRSYGYTF
>TRBJ1-4|-|TRBV6-1|-
TGTGCCAGCAGCTTAATTCTTTCCGAAAAACTGTTTTTT
CASSLILSEKLFF
>TRBJ1-1|-|TRBV10-3|few
TGTGCCATCAGTGAGGGAGGGAACACTGAAGCTTTCTTT
CAISEGGNTEAFF
>TRBJ2-6|TRBD1|TRBV2|-
TGTGCCAGCAGTACCGGGACAGGGGGTGCTGGGGCCAACGTCCTGACTTTC
CASSTGTGGAGANVLTF
>TRBJ2-1|TRBD2|TRBV18|few
TGTGCCAGCTCACCCCCGGGACTAGAGGGAATCTACAATGAGCAGTTCTTC
CASSPPGLEGIYNEQFF
>TRBJ2-1|-|TRBV3-1|many
TGTGCCAGCAGCCAAGATCAAGCGAGCTCCTACAATGAGCAGTTCTTC
CASSQDQASSYNEQFF
>TRBJ2-1|-|TRBV5-1|many
TGTGCCAGCAGCTTAGGGGGCAATGAGCAGTTCTTC
CASSLGGNEQFF
>TRBJ2-1|-|TRBV29-1|many
TGCAGCGTTGAAGATCTGGCAGGGCCCCTTGGGCAGTTCTTC
CSVEDLAGPLGQFF
>TRBJ2-3|-|TRBV5-1|many
TGCGCCAGCCGGCCGACGCTCTTTTCAGATACGCAGTATTTT
CASRPTLFSDTQYF
>TRBJ2-3|-|TRBV10-1|few
TGCGCCAGCAGTGAGTCGACTGTTAGCACAGATACGCAGTATTTT
CASSESTVSTDTQYF
>TRBJ2-1|-|TRBV12-3/TRBV12-4|-
TGTGCCAGCAGCCCAACAGCCATCTACAATGAGCAGTTCTTC
CASSPTAIYNEQFF
>TRBJ1-4|-|TRBV20-1|-
TGCAGTGCTCTCCAGGGGAATGATGAAAAACTGTTTTTT
CSALQGNDEKLFF
>TRBJ1-5|-|TRBV28|-
TGTGCCAGCAGACCTACGGGGGTCCAGCCCCAGCATTTT
CASRPTGVQPQHF
>TRBJ2-1|TRBD2|TRBV7-2|-
TGTGCCAGCAGCTTAGTAGCGGGGGAAAATGAGCAGTTCTTC
CASSLVAGENEQFF
>TRBJ2-7|-|TRBV21-1|-
TGTGCCAGCAGCAAAGAGGACAGGAGATCCTACGAGCAGTACTTC
CASSKEDRRSYEQYF
>TRBJ2-6|TRBD1|TRBV3-1|few
TGTGCCAGCAGCCAAGTCAAGGGGGCAAACTCTGGGGCCAACGTCCTGACTTTC
CASSQVKGANSGANVLTF
>TRBJ1-1|-|TRBV6-1|many
TGTGCCAGCAGTTCTACCAGGGAAACTGAAGCTTTCTTT
CASSSTRETEAFF
>TRBJ1-6|-|TRBV7-2|-
TGTGCCAGCAGCTTATCTGAGGGTTTAGGTTCACCCCTCCACTTT
CASSLSEGLGSPLHF
>TRBJ2-5|-|TRBV2|many
TGTGCCAGCAGTGTGGTACAGCAAGAGACCCAGTACTTC
CASSVVQQETQYF
>TRBJ1-2|TRBD1|TRBV20-1|-
TGCAGTGCTAGAGATTGGCAGGGGGCCTATGGCTACACCTTC
CSARDWQGAYGYTF
>TRBJ1-2|TRBD1|TRBV6-5|-
TGTGCCAGCAGTTACGGGACAGGGTCTGTTTACACCTTC
CASSYGTGSVYTF
>TRBJ2-3|-|TRBV20-1|many
TGCAGTGCTCCAAGAGAGGGTCGCTTAGATACGCAGTATTTT
CSAPREGRLDTQYF
>TRBJ2-4|-|TRBV19|many
TGTGCCAGTAGTATAATCGGAGCCAAAAACATTCAGTACTTC
CASSIIGAKNIQYF
>TRBJ2-3|-|TRBV30|few
TGTGCCTGGAGTTCTGGAGCGGGTTCTCCCAAAGATACGCAGTATTTT
CAWSSGAGSPKDTQYF
>TRBJ2-5|-|TRBV6-2/TRBV6-3|few
TGTGCCAGCAGTGTTAATCGGGACAACCTCCAAGAGACCCAGTACTTC
CASSVNRDNLQETQYF
>TRBJ1-4|-|TRBV20-1|many
TGCAGTGCTAGAGCCTGGGACAACGGCCGTAATGAAAAACTGTTTTTT
CSARAWDNGRNEKLFF
>TRBJ1-2|-|TRBV27|few
TGTGCCAGCAGTTTGACTGCTTTGAATGGCTACACCTTC
CASSLTALNGYTF
>TRBJ1-5|-|TRBV6-5|many
TGTGCCAGCAGTTACGCGGGATATAGCAATCAGCCCCAGCATTTT
CASSYAGYSNQPQHF
>TRBJ1-5|-|TRBV3-1|many
TGTGCCAGCAGCGGCGGGACGGGGCCCCAGCATTTT
CASSGGTGPQHF
>TRBJ2-1|TRBD2|TRBV28|many
TGTGCCAGCAGTTTCCTAGCGGAGACTTACAATGAGCAGTTCTTC
CASSFLAETYNEQFF
>TRBJ2-2|TRBD2|TRBV7-2|many
TGTGCCAGCAGCTTTGGGAGCGGGAGAAACACCGGGGAGCTGTTTTTT
CASSFGSGRNTGELFF
>TRBJ2-1|TRBD2|TRBV6-2/TRBV6-3|few
TGTGCCAGCAGTCCTAGCGGGGGGCAGTCCTACAATGAGCAGTTCTTC
CASSPSGGQSYNEQFF
>TRBJ1-5|TRBD1|TRBV5-6|-
TGTGCCAGCAGCCGACAGGGGGCGTTTCAGCCCCAGCATTTT
CASSRQGAFQPQHF
>TRBJ2-1|-|TRBV30|few
TGTGCCTGGAGTCCTCAGCCGTCCGAGCAGTTCTTC
CAWSPQPSEQFF
>TRBJ1-5|-|TRBV6-2/TRBV6-3|-
TGTGCCAGCAGTTACAATGAGGGCAATCAGCCCCAGCATTTT
CASSYNEGNQPQHF
>TRBJ2-3|-|TRBV29-1|-
TGCAGCGGGGGGACCGACACAGATACGCAGTATTTT
CSGGTDTDTQYF
>TRBJ2-7|TRBD1|TRBV2|many
TGTGCCAGCAGGCGCCGGGACAGGGGGCAACACGAGCAGTACTTC
CASRRRDRGQHEQYF
>TRBJ2-5|-|TRBV7-9|-
TGTGCCAGCAGCTTAAAGAATGGGGAGACCCAGTACTTC
CASSLKNGETQYF
>TRBJ2-5|-|TRBV2|-
TGTGCCAGCACCCGTCAGGGCCAAGAGACCCAGTACTTC
CASTRQGQETQYF
>TRBJ2-3|TRBD1|TRBV6-2/TRBV6-3|-
TGTGCCAGCAGTTACCTGGGTTCCGGACAGGGTGTTCCGGATACGCAGTATTTT
CASSYLGSGQGVPDTQYF
>TRBJ2-6|TRBD1|TRBV20-1|few
TGCAGTGCTAGAGACGACAGGGCCCCTGTATATTCTGGGGCCAACGTCCTGACTTTC
CSARDDRAPVYSGANVLTF
>TRBJ2-6|-|TRBV6-1|many
TGTGCCAGCAGTTCACAGGGAATTGGGTCTGGGGCCAACGTCCTGACTTTC
CASSSQGIGSGANVLTF
>TRBJ2-7|-|TRBV10-3|-
TGTGCCATCAGTGAGTCGAAAGGGTCCTACGAGCAGTACTTC
CAISESKGSYEQYF